The present entry profiles one TCR beta chain with its context. Its antigen is as yet unknown. The sample is drawn from a study of T cells in tumors after PD-1 blockade. Turning to the study itself: Each patient got pembrolizumab 200 mg every 3 weeks or cemiplimab 350 mg every 2 weeks. Findings and limits, study-wide: Clonal replacement was seen across treatment, not between pre-treatment samples.

As to time point: first of two pre-therapy site-matched biopsies 2 to 3 months apart. CDR3 size: 15 residues. Trimming cost V 0 bases and J 8 bases, with 14 bases left between them. Germline V lookup: CDR1 MGHRA, CDR2 YSYEKL. TCRdb's table, derived via immunoSEQ multiplex PCR, lists solely in-frame clones and lacks some. The sample records about 4,200 clones, over 65% being singletons. The sample here was tumor tissue, taken before anti-PD-1 treatment. The clonotype was recovered from a human donor with basal cell carcinoma. J is TRBJ2-1 and V is TRBV4-1, with D perhaps TRBD2 (7 bases). CDR3 nucleotides: TGCGCCAGCAGCCAAGAGAGGAGAGGGGGGGATGAGCAGTTCTTC. This encodes CASSQERRGGDEQFF.